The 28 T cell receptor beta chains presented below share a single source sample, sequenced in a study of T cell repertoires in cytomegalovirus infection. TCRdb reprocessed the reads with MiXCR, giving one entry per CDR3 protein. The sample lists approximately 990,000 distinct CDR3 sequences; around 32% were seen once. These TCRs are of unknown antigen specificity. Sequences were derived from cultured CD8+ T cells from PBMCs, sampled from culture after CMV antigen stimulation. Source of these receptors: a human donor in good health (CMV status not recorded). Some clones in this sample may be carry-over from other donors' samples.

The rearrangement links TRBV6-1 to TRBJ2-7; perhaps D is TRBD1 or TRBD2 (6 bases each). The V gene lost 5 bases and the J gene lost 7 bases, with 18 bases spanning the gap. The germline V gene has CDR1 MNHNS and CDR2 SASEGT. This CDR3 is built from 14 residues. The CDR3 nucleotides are TGTGCCAGCAGTACCCGGTGGGGGGCTAAGGAGCAGTACGTC. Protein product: CASSTRWGAKEQYV.

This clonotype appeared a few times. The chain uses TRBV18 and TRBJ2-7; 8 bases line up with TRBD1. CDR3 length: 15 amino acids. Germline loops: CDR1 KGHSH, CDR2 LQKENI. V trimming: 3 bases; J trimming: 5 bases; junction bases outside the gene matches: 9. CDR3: CASSPGPGQDHEQYF. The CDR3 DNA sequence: TGTGCCAGCTCACCCGGACCGGGACAGGATCACGAGCAGTACTTC.

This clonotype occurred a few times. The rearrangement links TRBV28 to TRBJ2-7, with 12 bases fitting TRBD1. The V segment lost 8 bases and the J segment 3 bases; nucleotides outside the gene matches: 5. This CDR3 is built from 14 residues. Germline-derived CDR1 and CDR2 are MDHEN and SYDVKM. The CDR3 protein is CASSRDRGHYEQYV. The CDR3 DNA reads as TGTGCCAGCTCCCGGGACAGGGGGCACTACGAGCAGTACGTC.

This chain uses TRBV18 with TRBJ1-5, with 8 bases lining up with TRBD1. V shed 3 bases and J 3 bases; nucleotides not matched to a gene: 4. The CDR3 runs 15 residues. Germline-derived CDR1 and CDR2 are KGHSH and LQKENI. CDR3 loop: CASSPTGATNQPQHF. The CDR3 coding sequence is TGTGCCAGCTCACCGACAGGGGCCACCAATCAGCCCCAGCATTTT.

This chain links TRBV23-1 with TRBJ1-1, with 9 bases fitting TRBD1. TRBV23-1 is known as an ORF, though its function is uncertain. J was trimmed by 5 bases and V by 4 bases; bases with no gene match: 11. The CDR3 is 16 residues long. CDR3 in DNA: TGCGCCAGCAGTCCATTAGGACAGGGGCCTTTTACTGAAGCTTTCTTT. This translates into CASSPLGQGPFTEAFF.

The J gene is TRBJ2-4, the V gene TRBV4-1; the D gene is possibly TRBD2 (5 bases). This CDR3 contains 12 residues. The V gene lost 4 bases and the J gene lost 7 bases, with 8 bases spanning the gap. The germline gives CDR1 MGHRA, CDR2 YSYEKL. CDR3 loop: CASSPPGNIQYF. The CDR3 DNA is TGCGCCAGCAGCCCGCCGGGGAACATTCAGTACTTC.

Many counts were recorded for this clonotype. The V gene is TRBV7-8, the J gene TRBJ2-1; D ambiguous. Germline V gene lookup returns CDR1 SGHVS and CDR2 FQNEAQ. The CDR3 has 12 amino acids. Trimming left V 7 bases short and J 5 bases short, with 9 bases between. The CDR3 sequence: CASTPTDNEQFF. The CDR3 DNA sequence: TGTGCCAGCACCCCTACAGACAATGAGCAGTTCTTC.

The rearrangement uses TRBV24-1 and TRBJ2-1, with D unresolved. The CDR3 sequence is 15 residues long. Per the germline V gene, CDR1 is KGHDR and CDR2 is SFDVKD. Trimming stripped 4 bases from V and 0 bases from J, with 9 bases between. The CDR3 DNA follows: TGTGCCACCAGTGAAACCAAAAGCTCCTACAATGAGCAGTTCTTC. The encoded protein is CATSETKSSYNEQFF.

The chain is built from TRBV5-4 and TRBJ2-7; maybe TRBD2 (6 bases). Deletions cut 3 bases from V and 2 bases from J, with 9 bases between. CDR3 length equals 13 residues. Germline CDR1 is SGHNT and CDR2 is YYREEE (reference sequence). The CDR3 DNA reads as TGTGCCAGCAGCTGGAGGGGAACCTACGAGCAGTACGTC. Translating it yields CASSWRGTYEQYV.

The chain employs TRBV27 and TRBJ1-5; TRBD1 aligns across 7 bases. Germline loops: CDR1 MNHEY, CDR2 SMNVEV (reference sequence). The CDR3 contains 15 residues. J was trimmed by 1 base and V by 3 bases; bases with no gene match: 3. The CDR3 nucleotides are TGTGCCAGCAGTTTTGGGACAGAAAGCAATCAGCCCCAGCATTTT. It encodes CASSFGTESNQPQHF.

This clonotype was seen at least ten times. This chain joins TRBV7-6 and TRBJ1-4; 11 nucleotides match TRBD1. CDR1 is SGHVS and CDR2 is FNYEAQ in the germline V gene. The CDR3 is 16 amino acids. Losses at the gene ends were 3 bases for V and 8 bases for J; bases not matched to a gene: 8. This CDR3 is CASSFIPGQGEEKLFF. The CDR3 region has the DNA TGTGCCAGCAGCTTCATCCCGGGACAGGGGGAAGAAAAACTGTTTTTT.

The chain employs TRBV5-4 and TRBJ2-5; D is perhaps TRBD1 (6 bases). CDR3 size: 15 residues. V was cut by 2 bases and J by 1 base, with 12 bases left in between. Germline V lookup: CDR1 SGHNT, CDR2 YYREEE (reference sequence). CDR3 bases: TGTGCCAGCAGCTTTGGTCAGGGGATCCAAGAGACCCAGTACTTC. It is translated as CASSFGQGIQETQYF. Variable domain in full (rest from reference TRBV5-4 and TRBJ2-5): ETGVTQSPTHLIKTRGQQVTLRCSSQSGHNTVSWYQQALGQGPQFIFQYYREEENGRGNFPPRFSGLQFPNYSSELNVNALELDDSALYLCASSFGQGIQETQYFGPGTRLLVL.

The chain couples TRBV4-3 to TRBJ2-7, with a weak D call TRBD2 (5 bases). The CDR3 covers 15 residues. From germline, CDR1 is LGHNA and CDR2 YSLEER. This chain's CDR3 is CASNQDSRDSYEQYV. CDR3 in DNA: TGCGCCAGCAACCAAGATTCGAGGGATTCCTACGAGCAGTACGTC.

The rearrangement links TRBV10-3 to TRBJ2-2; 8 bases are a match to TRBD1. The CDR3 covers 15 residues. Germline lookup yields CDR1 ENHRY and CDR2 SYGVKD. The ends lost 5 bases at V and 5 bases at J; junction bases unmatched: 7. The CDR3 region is CAISLDREATGELFF. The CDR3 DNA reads TGTGCCATCAGTTTGGACAGGGAGGCAACCGGGGAGCTGTTTTTT.

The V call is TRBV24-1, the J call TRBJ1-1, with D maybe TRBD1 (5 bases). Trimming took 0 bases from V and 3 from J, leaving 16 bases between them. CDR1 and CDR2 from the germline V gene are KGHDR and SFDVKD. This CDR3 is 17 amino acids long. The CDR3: CATSDLPFIAGHTEAFF. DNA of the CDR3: TGTGCCACCAGTGATTTGCCATTTATCGCGGGGCACACTGAAGCTTTCTTT.

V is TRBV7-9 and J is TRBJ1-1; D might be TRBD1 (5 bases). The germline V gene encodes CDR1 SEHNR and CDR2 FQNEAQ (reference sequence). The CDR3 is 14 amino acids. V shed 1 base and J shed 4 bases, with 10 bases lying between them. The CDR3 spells CASSLEEGLTEAFF. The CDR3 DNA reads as TGTGCCAGCAGCTTAGAGGAGGGACTCACTGAAGCTTTCTTT.

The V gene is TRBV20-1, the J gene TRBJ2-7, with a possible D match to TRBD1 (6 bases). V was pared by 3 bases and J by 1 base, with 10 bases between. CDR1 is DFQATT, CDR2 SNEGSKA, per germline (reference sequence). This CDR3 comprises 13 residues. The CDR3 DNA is TGCAGTGCTAGGGGGGCCGAGTCCTACGAGCAGTACGTC. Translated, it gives CSARGAESYEQYV.

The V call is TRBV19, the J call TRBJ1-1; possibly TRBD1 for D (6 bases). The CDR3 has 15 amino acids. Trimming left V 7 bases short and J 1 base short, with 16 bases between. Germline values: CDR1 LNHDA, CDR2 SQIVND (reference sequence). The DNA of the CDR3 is TGTGCCAGTATTCGGGGGGGACACGAGAACACTGAAGCTTTCTTT. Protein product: CASIRGGHENTEAFF.

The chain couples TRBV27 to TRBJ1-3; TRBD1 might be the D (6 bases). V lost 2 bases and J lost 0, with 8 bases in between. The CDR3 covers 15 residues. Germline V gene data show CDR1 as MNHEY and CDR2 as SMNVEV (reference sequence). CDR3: CASSLIGGSGNTIYF. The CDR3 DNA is TGTGCCAGCAGTTTAATAGGGGGCTCTGGAAACACCATATATTTT.

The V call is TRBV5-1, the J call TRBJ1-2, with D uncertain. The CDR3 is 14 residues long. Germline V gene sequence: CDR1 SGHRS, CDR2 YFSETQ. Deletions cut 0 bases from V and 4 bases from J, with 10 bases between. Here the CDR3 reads CASSLGEDLYGYTF. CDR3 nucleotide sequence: TGCGCCAGCAGCTTGGGGGAGGACCTCTATGGCTACACCTTC.

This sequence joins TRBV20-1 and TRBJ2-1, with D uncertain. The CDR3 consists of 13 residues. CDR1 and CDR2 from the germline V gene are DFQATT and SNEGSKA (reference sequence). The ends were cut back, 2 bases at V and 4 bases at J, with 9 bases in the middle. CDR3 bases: TGCAGTGCTAGACCCCCGCAGTACAATGAGCAGTTCTTC. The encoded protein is CSARPPQYNEQFF.

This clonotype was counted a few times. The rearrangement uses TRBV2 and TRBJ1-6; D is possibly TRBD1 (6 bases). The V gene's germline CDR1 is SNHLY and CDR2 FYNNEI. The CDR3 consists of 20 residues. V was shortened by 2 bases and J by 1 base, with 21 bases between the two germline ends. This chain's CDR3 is CASSERRTVIQGSYNSPLHF. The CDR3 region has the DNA TGTGCCAGCAGTGAAAGAAGAACCGTAATCCAGGGGTCCTATAATTCACCCCTCCACTTT.

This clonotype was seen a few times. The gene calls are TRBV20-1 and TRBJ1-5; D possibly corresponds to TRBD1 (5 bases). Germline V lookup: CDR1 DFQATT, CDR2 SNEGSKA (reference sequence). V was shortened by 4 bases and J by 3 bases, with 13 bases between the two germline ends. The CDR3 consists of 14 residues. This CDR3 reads CSATGRVNNQPQHF. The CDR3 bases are TGCAGTGCTACGGGCAGGGTGAACAATCAGCCCCAGCATTTT.

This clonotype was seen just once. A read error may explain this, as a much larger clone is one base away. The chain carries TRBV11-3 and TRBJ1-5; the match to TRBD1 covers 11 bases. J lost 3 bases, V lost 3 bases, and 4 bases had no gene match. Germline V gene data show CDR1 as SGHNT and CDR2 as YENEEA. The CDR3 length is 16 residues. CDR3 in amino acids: CASSFRDRGDNQPQHF. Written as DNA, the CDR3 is TGTGCCAGCAGCTTCCGGGACAGGGGGGACAATCAGCCCCAGCATTTT.

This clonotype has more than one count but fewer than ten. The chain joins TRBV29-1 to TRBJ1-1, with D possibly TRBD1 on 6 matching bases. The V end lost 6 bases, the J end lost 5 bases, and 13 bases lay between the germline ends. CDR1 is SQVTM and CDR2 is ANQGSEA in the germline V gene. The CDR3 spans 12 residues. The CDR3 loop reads CSVGPQGTEAFF. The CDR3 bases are TGCAGCGTCGGACCGCAGGGGACTGAAGCTTTCTTT.

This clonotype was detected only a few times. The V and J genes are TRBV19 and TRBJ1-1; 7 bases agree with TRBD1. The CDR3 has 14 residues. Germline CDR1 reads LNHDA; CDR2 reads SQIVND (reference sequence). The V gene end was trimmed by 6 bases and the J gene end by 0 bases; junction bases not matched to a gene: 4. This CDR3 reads CASRNDRVNTEAFF. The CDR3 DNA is TGTGCCAGTAGAAATGACAGGGTGAACACTGAAGCTTTCTTT.

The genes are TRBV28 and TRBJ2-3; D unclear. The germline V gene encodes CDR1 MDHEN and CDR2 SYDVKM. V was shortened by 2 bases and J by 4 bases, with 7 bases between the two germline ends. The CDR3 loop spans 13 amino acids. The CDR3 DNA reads TGTGCCAGCAGTTTAGCGAGGTCAGATACGCAGTATTTT. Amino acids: CASSLARSDTQYF. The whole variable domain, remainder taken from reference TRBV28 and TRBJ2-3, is DVKVTQSSRYLVKRTGEKVFLECVQDMDHENMFWYRQDPGLGLRLIYFSYDVKMKEKGDIPEGYSVSREKKERFSLILESASTNQTSMYLCASSLARSDTQYFGPGTRLTVL.

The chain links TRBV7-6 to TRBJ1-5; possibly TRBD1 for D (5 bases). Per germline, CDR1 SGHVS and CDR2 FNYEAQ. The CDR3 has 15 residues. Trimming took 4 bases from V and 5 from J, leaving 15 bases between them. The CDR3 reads CASSSTSQGHQPQHF. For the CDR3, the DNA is TGTGCCAGCAGCTCGACCTCCCAGGGTCATCAGCCCCAGCATTTT.